This TCR beta chain is from a study of CD8+CD57+ T cells in acquired aplastic anemia. Per germline, CDR1 SGHRS and CDR2 YFSETQ. CDR3 length: 16 amino acids. V shed 0 bases, J shed 1 base, and the junction held 4 bases outside the gene matches. A few counts support this clonotype. The template used for profiling TCR beta VDJ and CDR3 was genomic DNA. TCRdb recomputed calls from the reads with MiXCR, one row per CDR3 protein. The table shows under 500,000 distinct CDR3 sequences, with around 30% occurring only once. Individuals selected for sequencing had exhibited CD8+CD57+ cell expansion on flow cytometry. Patients were untreated when blood was sampled.

The clonotype originates from a human donor with aplastic anemia. The J gene is TRBJ2-3, the V gene TRBV5-1, with 8 bases lining up with TRBD2. Sequences were obtained from sorted CD4+, CD8+, or CD8+CD57+ T cells (not recorded which) from PBMCs. For the CDR3, the DNA is TGCGCCAGCAGCTTGGAGGTGACTAGCGGCACAGATACGCAGTATTTT. This encodes CASSLEVTSGTDTQYF.